What follows are 17 T cell receptor beta chains derived from one specimen sequenced in a study of metastatic and nonmetastatic thyroid tumors. All patients were untreated before thyroid surgery. TCRdb reassembled clones from the PCR reads with MiXCR. This table has roughly 36,000 clones, under 14% appearing once. The material sequenced was blood. The origin of the receptors is a female donor with papillary thyroid cancer or a benign thyroid nodule (not recorded which). Some clones in this sample may be carry-over from other donors' samples.

This clone was detected many times. The CDR3 sequence: CASSPSGGNQPQHF. Here the CDR3 DNA reads TGTGCCAGCAGCCCGTCGGGGGGTAATCAGCCCCAGCATTTT. The chain is built from TRBV7-9 and TRBJ1-5; weak D call: TRBD1 (5 bases). CDR1 SEHNR and CDR2 FQNEAQ come from the germline V gene (reference sequence). Trimming removed 5 bases from V and 4 bases from J, with 12 bases in between. The CDR3 length is 14 residues.

Many counts were recorded for this clone. This chain joins TRBV6-1 and TRBJ2-1; D unclear. V shed 6 bases and J shed 7 bases, with 10 bases lying between them. Germline CDR1 reads MNHNS; CDR2 reads SASEGT. This CDR3 comprises 12 residues. DNA for the CDR3: TGTGCCAGCAGCTCGTCCCTGAATGAGCAGTTCTTC. Translation gives CASSSSLNEQFF.

This clone has at least ten counts. This chain uses TRBV2 with TRBJ1-1; TRBD1 aligns across 7 bases. Germline V CDR1 and CDR2: SNHLY, FYNNEI. This CDR3 spans 14 amino acids. Losses at the gene ends were 3 bases for V and 7 bases for J; bases not matched to a gene: 8. The CDR3 loop is CASSESGGRIEAFF. The CDR3 DNA reads TGTGCCAGCAGTGAGTCAGGGGGACGGATTGAAGCTTTCTTT.

The table lists this clone with many counts. The V and J genes are TRBV18 and TRBJ1-2, with 10 bases identical to TRBD1. V lost 2 bases to trimming and J lost 5 bases; unmatched junction nucleotides: 2. Germline CDR1 and CDR2: KGHSH and LQKENI. The CDR3 spans 14 residues. The CDR3 protein is CASSPGQGVYGYTF. The DNA for the CDR3 is TGTGCCAGCTCACCAGGACAGGGGGTTTATGGCTACACCTTC. Combining the CDR3 with reference TRBV18 and TRBJ1-2 gives the whole variable domain NAGVMQNPRHLVRRRGQEARLRCSPMKGHSHVYWYRQLPEEGLKFMVYLQKENIIDESGMPKERFSAEFPKEGPSILRIQQVVRGDSAAYFCASSPGQGVYGYTFGSGTRLTVV.

As concerns this clone: With a much larger clone just one base away, this may be a read error. Likely a read error: the CDR3 ends without its conserved phenylalanine or tryptophan. The chain joins TRBV29-1 to TRBJ1-1; no firm D call. The germline CDR1 and CDR2 sequences are SQVTM and ANQGSEA. Trimming took off 7 bases at V and 1 base at J, with 10 bases between the two ends. This CDR3 has 12 residues. CDR3 DNA sequence: TGCAGCGGGAGACGACAGAACACTGAAGCTTTCTCT. As protein: CSGRRQNTEAFS.

This clone was found many times. The rearrangement joins TRBV28 to TRBJ1-2; D not resolved. V was trimmed by 3 bases and J by 4 bases, leaving 21 bases between them. CDR1 and CDR2 from the germline V gene are MDHEN and SYDVKM. This CDR3 is built from 17 residues. The CDR3 loop is CASSLGSGGSAVYGYTF. DNA for the CDR3: TGTGCCAGCAGTTTGGGTTCGGGCGGGTCGGCCGTCTATGGCTACACCTTC.

This clone was detected ten times or more. The chain has TRBV6-5 and TRBJ2-7, with D maybe TRBD1 (6 bases). Germline V lookup: CDR1 MNHEY, CDR2 SVGAGI. V gave up 3 bases and J gave up 2 bases, with 14 bases separating them. The CDR3 is made up of 15 amino acids. The CDR3 DNA sequence: TGTGCCAGCAGTTATCAAGGACAGAGCACCTACGAGCAGTACTTC. It specifies CASSYQGQSTYEQYF.

The sample holds many counts of this clone. The V gene is TRBV20-1, the J gene TRBJ1-3; D perhaps matches TRBD1 (5 bases). Trimming left V 3 bases short and J 4 bases short, with 13 bases between. The CDR3 spans 14 residues. In germline, CDR1 is DFQATT, CDR2 SNEGSKA (reference sequence). The CDR3 sequence: CSARSGAQGNTIYF. The CDR3 nucleotides are TGCAGTGCTAGGTCCGGGGCGCAAGGAAACACCATATATTTT.

There are many counts of this clone. The chain recombines TRBV18 with TRBJ1-4, with D unresolved. There are 15 residues in the CDR3. The V gene lost 1 base and the J gene lost 8 bases, with 14 bases spanning the gap. In germline, CDR1 is KGHSH, CDR2 LQKENI. The CDR3 DNA reads as TGTGCCAGCTCACCACTAAACGGGGTAGCGGAAAAACTGTTTTTT. This translates into CASSPLNGVAEKLFF.

This clone was found many times. This chain connects TRBV20-1 to TRBJ2-3; 14 bases are shared with TRBD2. This CDR3 region has 15 residues. V was pared by 3 bases and J by 4 bases, with 3 bases of the junction left unmatched. Per the germline V gene, CDR1 is DFQATT and CDR2 is SNEGSKA (reference sequence). CDR3 sequence: CSARGLAGVADTQYF. In nucleotides, the CDR3 is TGCAGTGCTAGGGGACTAGCGGGAGTTGCAGATACGCAGTATTTT.

This chain connects TRBV6-2 or TRBV6-3 to TRBJ2-1, with TRBD1 identical over 7 bases. Germline-derived CDR1 and CDR2 are MNHEY and SVGEGT. CDR3 length equals 17 residues. V gave up 4 bases and J gave up 8 bases; unmatched junction bases: 17. The CDR3 region is CASSSSATGTVSDEQFF. The CDR3 DNA is TGTGCCAGCAGTTCCTCCGCCACCGGGACAGTCAGCGATGAGCAGTTCTTC.

This clone was recorded at least ten times. The chain joins TRBV11-1 to TRBJ1-5; a weak D match, TRBD1 (5 bases). Trimming removed 5 bases at V and 5 bases at J, with 19 bases between. The CDR3 has 16 residues. Germline V gene sequence: CDR1 SGHAT, CDR2 FQDESV (reference sequence). The CDR3 protein is CASSQKNLGGDQPQHF. CDR3 sequence (DNA): TGTGCCAGCAGCCAAAAGAACCTCGGGGGGGATCAGCCCCAGCATTTT.

This clone has ten or more counts. In DNA, the CDR3 is TGCGCCAGCAGTGGAGCCCGGGACTGGGGCGAGCAGTACTTC. Amino acids: CASSGARDWGEQYF. This sequence joins TRBV10-2 and TRBJ2-7, with TRBD2 as a possible D gene (6 bases). Germline V lookup: CDR1 WSHSY, CDR2 SAAADI. With 4 bases removed from V and 6 bases from J, the gap between germline ends came to 16 bases. This CDR3 is 14 amino acids long.

This clone was seen repeatedly, ten times or more. This rearrangement joins TRBV27 to TRBJ1-6; D uncertain. Trimming took off 3 bases at V and 8 bases at J, with 14 bases between the two ends. Germline V gene sequence: CDR1 MNHEY, CDR2 SMNVEV (reference sequence). The CDR3 has 15 amino acids. The CDR3 DNA reads TGTGCCAGCAGTTTTATTCTCTCCGCGGATTCACCCCTCCACTTT. Translated, it gives CASSFILSADSPLHF.

This clone was seen many times. This rearrangement joins TRBV2 to TRBJ2-1; the D is unclear. The CDR3 totals 15 residues. The germline V gene encodes CDR1 SNHLY and CDR2 FYNNEI. The germline V and J ends were trimmed by 0 bases and 6 bases, with 12 bases remaining between them. The CDR3 loop reads CASSEAGWALNEQFF. The CDR3 DNA reads TGTGCCAGCAGTGAAGCGGGGTGGGCGCTCAATGAGCAGTTCTTC.

This clone was recorded many times. The chain links TRBV6-1 to TRBJ1-3; D is unresolved. Germline loops: CDR1 MNHNS, CDR2 SASEGT. This CDR3 contains 15 residues. V was pared by 5 bases and J by 0 bases, with 11 bases between. CDR3 DNA: TGTGCCAGCAGTTTATCCGGTATCTCTGGAAACACCATATATTTT. Residues: CASSLSGISGNTIYF.

This clone occurred many times. The chain uses TRBV13 and TRBJ1-6; 9 bases are shared with TRBD1. Germline loops: CDR1 PRHDT, CDR2 FYEKMQ (reference sequence). Trimming cost V 0 bases and J 7 bases; bases outside gene matches: 4. The length of the CDR3 is 16 residues. CDR3 DNA: TGTGCCAGCAGCTTAGGACAGGGGGCGAGAAATTCACCCCTCCACTTT. This encodes CASSLGQGARNSPLHF.